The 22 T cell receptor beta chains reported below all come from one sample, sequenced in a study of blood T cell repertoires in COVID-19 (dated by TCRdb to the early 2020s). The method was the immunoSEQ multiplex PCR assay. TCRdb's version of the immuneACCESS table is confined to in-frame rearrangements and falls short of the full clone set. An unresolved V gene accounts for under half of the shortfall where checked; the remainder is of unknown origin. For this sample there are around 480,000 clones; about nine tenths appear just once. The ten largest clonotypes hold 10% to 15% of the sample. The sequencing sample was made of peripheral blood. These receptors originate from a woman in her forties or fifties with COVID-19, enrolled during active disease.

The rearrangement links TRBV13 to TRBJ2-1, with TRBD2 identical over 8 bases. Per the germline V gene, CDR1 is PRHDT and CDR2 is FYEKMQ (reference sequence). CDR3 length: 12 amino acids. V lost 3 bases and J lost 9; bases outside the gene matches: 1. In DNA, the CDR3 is TGTGCCAGCAGCTTTAGCGGGGTTGAGCAGTTCTTC. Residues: CASSFSGVEQFF.

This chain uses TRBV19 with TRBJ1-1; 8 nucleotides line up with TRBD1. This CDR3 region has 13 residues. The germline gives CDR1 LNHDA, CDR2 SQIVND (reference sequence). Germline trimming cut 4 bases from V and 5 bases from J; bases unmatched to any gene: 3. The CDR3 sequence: CASSTNRGTEAFF. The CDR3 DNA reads TGTGCCAGTAGTACTAACAGGGGGACTGAAGCTTTCTTT.

CDR3: CASWDREGEQYF. The DNA of the CDR3 is TGTGCCAGCTGGGACAGGGAGGGCGAGCAGTACTTC. The rearrangement uses TRBV12-3 or TRBV12-4 and TRBJ2-7, with 9 bases matching TRBD1. The CDR3 covers 12 residues. The V and J ends lost 8 bases and 6 bases, in that order; junction bases with no gene match: 5.

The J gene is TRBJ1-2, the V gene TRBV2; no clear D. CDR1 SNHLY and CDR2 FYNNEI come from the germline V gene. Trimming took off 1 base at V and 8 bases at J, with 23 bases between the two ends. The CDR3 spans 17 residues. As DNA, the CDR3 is TGTGCCAGCAGTGAAGACTCCTGGCCCGGGGTGGCGGAGGGCTACACCTTC. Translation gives CASSEDSWPGVAEGYTF.

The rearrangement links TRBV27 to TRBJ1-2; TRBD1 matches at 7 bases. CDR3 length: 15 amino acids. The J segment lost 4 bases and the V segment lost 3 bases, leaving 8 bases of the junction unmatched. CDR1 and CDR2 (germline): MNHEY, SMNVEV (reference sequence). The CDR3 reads CASSFGGQFRYGYTF. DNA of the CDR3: TGTGCCAGCAGTTTCGGGGGACAGTTTCGCTATGGCTACACCTTC.

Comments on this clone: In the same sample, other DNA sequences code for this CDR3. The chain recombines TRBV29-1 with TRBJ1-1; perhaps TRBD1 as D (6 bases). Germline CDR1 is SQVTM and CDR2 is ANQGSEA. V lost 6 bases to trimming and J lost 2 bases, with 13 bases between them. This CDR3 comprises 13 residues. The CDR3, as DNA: TGCAGCGTCCAGGGGCAGGGTAACACTGAAGCTTTCTTT. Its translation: CSVQGQGNTEAFF.

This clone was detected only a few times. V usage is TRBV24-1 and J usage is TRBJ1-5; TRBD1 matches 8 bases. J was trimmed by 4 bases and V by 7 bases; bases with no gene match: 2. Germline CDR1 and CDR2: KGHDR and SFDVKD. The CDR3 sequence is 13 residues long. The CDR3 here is CATSTGGNQPQHF. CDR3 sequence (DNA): TGTGCCACCAGCACAGGGGGAAATCAGCCCCAGCATTTT.

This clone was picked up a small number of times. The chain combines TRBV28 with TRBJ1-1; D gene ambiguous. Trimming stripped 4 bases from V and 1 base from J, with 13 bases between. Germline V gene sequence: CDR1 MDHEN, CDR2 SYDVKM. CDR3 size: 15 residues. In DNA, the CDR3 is TGTGCCAGCAGTTCGGGGTTTCGGGGGAACACTGAAGCTTTCTTT. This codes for CASSSGFRGNTEAFF.

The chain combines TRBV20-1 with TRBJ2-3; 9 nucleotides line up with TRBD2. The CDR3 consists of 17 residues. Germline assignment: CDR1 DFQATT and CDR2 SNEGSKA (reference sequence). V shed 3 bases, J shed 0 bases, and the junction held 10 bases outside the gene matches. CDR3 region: CSASMRGGQPSTDTQYF. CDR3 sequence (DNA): TGCAGTGCTAGTATGCGGGGGGGCCAACCGAGCACAGATACGCAGTATTTT.

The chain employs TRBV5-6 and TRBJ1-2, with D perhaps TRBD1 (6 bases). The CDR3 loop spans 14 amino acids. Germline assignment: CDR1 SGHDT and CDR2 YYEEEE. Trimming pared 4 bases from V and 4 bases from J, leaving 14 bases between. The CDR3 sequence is CASSTQTGLYGYTF. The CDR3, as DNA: TGTGCCAGCAGCACCCAAACAGGGCTCTATGGCTACACCTTC.

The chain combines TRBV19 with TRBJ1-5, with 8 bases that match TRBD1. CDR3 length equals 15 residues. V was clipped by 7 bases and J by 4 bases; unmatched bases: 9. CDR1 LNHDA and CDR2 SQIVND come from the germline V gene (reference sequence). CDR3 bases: TGTGCCAGTACCCGGGCCGGACAGGGTAATCAGCCCCAGCATTTT. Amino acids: CASTRAGQGNQPQHF.

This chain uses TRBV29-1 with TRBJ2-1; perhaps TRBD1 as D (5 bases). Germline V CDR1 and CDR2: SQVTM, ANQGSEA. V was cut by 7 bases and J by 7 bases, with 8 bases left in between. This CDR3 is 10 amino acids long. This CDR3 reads CSAGANEQFF. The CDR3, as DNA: TGCAGCGCTGGGGCGAATGAGCAGTTCTTC.

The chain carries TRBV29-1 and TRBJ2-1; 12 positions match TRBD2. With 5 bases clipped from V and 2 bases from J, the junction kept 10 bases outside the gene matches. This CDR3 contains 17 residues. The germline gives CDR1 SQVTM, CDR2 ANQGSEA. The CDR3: CSVKAETSGGAYNEQFF. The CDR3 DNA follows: TGCAGCGTTAAGGCAGAGACTAGCGGGGGAGCCTACAATGAGCAGTTCTTC.

The CDR3 loop reads CASSSIAGAPQGEQFF. The CDR3 DNA reads TGCGCCAGCAGCTCAATAGCGGGGGCCCCCCAAGGGGAGCAGTTCTTC. The V call is TRBV5-1, the J call TRBJ2-1; TRBD2 aligns across 9 bases. V dropped 3 bases and J dropped 10; count of bases not matched to a gene: 14. Germline CDR1 SGHRS, CDR2 YFSETQ. The CDR3 totals 16 residues. Supplemented by reference TRBV5-1 and TRBJ2-1, the full variable domain reads KAGVTQTPRYLIKTRGQQVTLSCSPISGHRSVSWYQQTPGQGLQFLFEYFSETQRNKGNFPGRFSGRQFSNSRSEMNVSTLELGDSALYLCASSSIAGAPQGEQFFGPGTRLTVL.

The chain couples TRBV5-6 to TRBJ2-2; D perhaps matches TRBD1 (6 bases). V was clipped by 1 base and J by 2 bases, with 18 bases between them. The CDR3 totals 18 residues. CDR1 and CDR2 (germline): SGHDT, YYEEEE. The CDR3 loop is CASSLMYGQLENTGELFF. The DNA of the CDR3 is TGTGCCAGCAGCTTGATGTACGGACAGCTTGAAAACACCGGGGAGCTGTTTTTT.

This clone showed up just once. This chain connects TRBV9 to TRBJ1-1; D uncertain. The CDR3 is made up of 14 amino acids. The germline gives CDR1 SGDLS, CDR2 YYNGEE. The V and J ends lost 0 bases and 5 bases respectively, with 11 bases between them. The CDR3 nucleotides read TGTGCCAGCAGCGTAGGAATCGCCGGGACTGAAGCTTTCTTT. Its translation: CASSVGIAGTEAFF.

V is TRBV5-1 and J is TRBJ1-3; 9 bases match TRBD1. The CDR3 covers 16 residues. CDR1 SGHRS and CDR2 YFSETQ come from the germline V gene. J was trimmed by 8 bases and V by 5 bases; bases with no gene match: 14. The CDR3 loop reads CASSSITGGAGDTIYF. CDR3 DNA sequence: TGCGCCAGCAGTTCCATTACAGGGGGCGCGGGAGACACCATATATTTT.

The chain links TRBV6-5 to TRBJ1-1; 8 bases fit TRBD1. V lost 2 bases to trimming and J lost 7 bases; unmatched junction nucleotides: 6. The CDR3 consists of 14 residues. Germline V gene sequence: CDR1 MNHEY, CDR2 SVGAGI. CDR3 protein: CASSYDRGLGEAFF. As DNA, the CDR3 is TGTGCCAGCAGTTACGACAGGGGTTTGGGTGAAGCTTTCTTT.

The CDR3 loop is CASSLSGQGRYGYTF. The CDR3 nucleotides read TGTGCCAGCAGCTTGTCGGGACAGGGGCGTTATGGCTACACCTTC. This chain uses TRBV5-6 with TRBJ1-2; 10 bases agree with TRBD1. V lost 1 base to trimming and J lost 5 bases; unmatched junction nucleotides: 5. Germline V gene lookup returns CDR1 SGHDT and CDR2 YYEEEE. This CDR3 has 15 residues. Supplemented by reference TRBV5-6 and TRBJ1-2, the full variable domain reads DAGVTQSPTHLIKTRGQQVTLRCSPKSGHDTVSWYQQALGQGPQFIFQYYEEEERQRGNFPDRFSGHQFPNYSSELNVNALLLGDSALYLCASSLSGQGRYGYTFGSGTRLTVV.

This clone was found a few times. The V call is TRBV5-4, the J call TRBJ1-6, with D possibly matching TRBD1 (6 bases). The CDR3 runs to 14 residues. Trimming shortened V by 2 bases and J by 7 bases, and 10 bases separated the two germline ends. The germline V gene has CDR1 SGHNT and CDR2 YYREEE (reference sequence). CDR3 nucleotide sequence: TGTGCCAGCAGCTTACAGGGTGTGAATTCACCCCTCCACTTT. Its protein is CASSLQGVNSPLHF.

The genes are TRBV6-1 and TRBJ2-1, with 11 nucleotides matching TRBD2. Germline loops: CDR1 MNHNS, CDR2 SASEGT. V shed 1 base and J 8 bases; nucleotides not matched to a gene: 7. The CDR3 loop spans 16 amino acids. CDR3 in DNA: TGTGCCAGCAGTGAAGGGGTTAGCGGGGGGGCCTATGAGCAGTTCTTC. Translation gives CASSEGVSGGAYEQFF.

This chain's CDR3 is CASGSTGGSEQYF. CDR3 sequence (DNA): TGTGCTAGTGGTTCCACTGGGGGCTCCGAGCAGTACTTC. J is TRBJ2-7 and V is TRBV12-5; the D gene is possibly TRBD1 (6 bases). The germline V and J ends were trimmed by 4 bases and 6 bases, with 13 bases remaining between them. The CDR3 has 13 residues. Germline CDR1 reads LGHNT; CDR2 reads FRNRAP.